These 2 T cell receptor beta chains were all obtained from the same sample, sequenced in a study of T cells after yellow fever vaccination (dated by TCRdb to between 2018 and 2021). The sample's treatment or condition label, in plain terms: live attenuated yellow fever vaccine strain. The library relied on 5' RACE. For sequencing, an Illumina HiSeq 2500 was employed. TCRdb applied fastp at Q25 and MiXCR to the public reads, then kept only in-frame beta chains. Entries that share a CDR3 protein sequence are merged under the most common genes and DNA. Counted in this sample were 320,000 or so distinct CDR3 sequences; approximately 8% of them appeared once. The ten largest make up 17% of the sample. Sequences were derived from PBMCs, sampled more than 35 days after the first yellow fever vaccination. The receptors shown here come from a man between 18 and 35 years old who received the YFV17D yellow fever vaccine.

The chain combines TRBV20-1 with TRBJ1-2; unclear D gene. The CDR3 length is 11 residues. Germline V CDR1 and CDR2: DFQATT, SNEGSKA (reference sequence). V lost 2 bases to trimming and J lost 10 bases, with 11 bases between them. This chain's CDR3 is CSARSFLLYTF. CDR3 bases: TGCAGTGCTAGATCCTTTCTTCTCTACACCTTC.

This clonotype was observed at least ten times. The rearrangement uses TRBV20-1 and TRBJ2-5; 8 nucleotides line up with TRBD1. Germline CDR1 is DFQATT and CDR2 is SNEGSKA (reference sequence). The CDR3 spans 15 residues. V lost 1 base and J lost 5; bases outside the gene matches: 9. CDR3 nucleotide sequence: TGCAGTGCTAGAGCCTGGGGCCAGGGGGCGGAGACCCAGTACTTC. Its protein product is CSARAWGQGAETQYF.